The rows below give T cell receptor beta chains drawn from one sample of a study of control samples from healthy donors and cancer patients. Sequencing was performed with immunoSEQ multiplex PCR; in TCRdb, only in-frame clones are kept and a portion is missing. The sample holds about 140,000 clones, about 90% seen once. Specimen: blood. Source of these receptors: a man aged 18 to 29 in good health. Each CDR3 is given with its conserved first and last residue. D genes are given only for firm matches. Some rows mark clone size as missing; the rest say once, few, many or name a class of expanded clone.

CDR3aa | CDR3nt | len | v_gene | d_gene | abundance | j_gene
CASSLRGRSYEQYF | TGTGCCAGCAGCTTGCGAGGGAGATCCTACGAGCAGTACTTC | 14 | TRBV5-4 | - | - | TRBJ2-7
CASRPVSGDYDEQFF | TGTGCCAGTAGACCTGTTAGCGGGGACTATGATGAGCAGTTCTTC | 15 | TRBV19 | TRBD2 | - | TRBJ2-1
CASSERLGRTSLGETQYF | TGTGCCAGCAGTGAAAGGCTGGGGAGGACTTCTCTTGGGGAGACCCAGTACTTC | 18 | TRBV6-1 | - | - | TRBJ2-5
CASSFNGAAGYTF | TGTGCCAGCAGTTTCAATGGGGCAGCTGGCTACACCTTC | 13 | TRBV27 | - | - | TRBJ1-2
CASSLKAGSNQPQHF | TGTGCCAGCAGTCTAAAGGCAGGGAGCAATCAGCCCCAGCATTTT | 15 | TRBV28 | - | - | TRBJ1-5
CATSDGTSGGTKTQYF | TGTGCCACCAGTGATGGGACTAGCGGGGGGACGAAGACCCAGTACTTC | 16 | TRBV24-1 | TRBD2 | - | TRBJ2-5
CAWKTGTGNEKLFF | TGTGCCTGGAAAACCGGGACCGGGAATGAAAAACTGTTTTTT | 14 | TRBV30 | - | - | TRBJ1-4
CASSFDRGLNIQYF | TGTGCCAGCAGTTTTGACAGGGGACTAAACATTCAGTACTTC | 14 | TRBV6-2/TRBV6-3 | TRBD1 | - | TRBJ2-4
CASSSPGGGGAFF | TGTGCCAGCAGCTCCCCCGGCGGGGGCGGAGCTTTCTTT | 13 | TRBV5-8 | - | - | TRBJ1-1
CASSPRGVEQETQYF | TGTGCCAGCAGTCCGAGGGGGGTGGAACAAGAGACCCAGTACTTC | 15 | TRBV28 | - | - | TRBJ2-5
CASSLASRDGTDTQYF | TGCGCCAGCAGCCTAGCCTCCCGGGACGGCACAGATACGCAGTATTTT | 16 | TRBV4-1 | - | - | TRBJ2-3
CASRSTDNYGYTF | TGTGCCAGCAGGTCGACAGACAACTATGGCTACACCTTC | 13 | TRBV28 | - | - | TRBJ1-2
CASSESEEQPQHF | TGTGCCAGCAGTGAATCCGAAGAGCAGCCCCAGCATTTT | 13 | TRBV6-1 | - | - | TRBJ1-5
CASSEIWGDRGASYTF | TGTGCCAGCAGTGAAATCTGGGGGGACAGGGGCGCGAGCTACACCTTC | 16 | TRBV6-1 | TRBD1 | - | TRBJ1-2
CASREDTEAFF | TGTGCCAGTAGGGAAGACACTGAAGCTTTCTTT | 11 | TRBV19 | - | - | TRBJ1-1
CASSKQGASNQPQHF | TGTGCCAGCAGCAAACAGGGGGCCAGCAATCAGCCCCAGCATTTT | 15 | TRBV6-2/TRBV6-3 | TRBD1 | - | TRBJ1-5
CASSQLGPGELFF | TGTGCCAGTAGCCAACTCGGGCCCGGGGAGCTGTTTTTT | 13 | TRBV19 | - | few | TRBJ2-2
CASSSQGNGEQYF | TGTGCCAGCTCCTCCCAGGGAAACGGCGAGCAGTACTTC | 13 | TRBV18 | - | - | TRBJ2-7
CASSLGAFSYEQYF | TGTGCCAGCAGCTTAGGGGCGTTCTCCTACGAGCAGTACTTC | 14 | TRBV7-9 | - | - | TRBJ2-7
CAWSGGGNQPQHF | TGTGCCTGGAGTGGGGGAGGGAATCAGCCCCAGCATTTT | 13 | TRBV30 | - | - | TRBJ1-5
CASSSLQGLKGKTQYF | TGTGCCAGTAGTTCCTTACAGGGGTTGAAGGGGAAGACCCAGTACTTC | 16 | TRBV19 | TRBD1 | - | TRBJ2-5
CATSTGQRGRTGELFF | TGTGCCACCAGCACTGGCCAGCGGGGGAGGACCGGGGAGCTGTTTTTT | 16 | TRBV15 | TRBD2 | - | TRBJ2-2